Listed below are T cell receptor beta chains from one sample, sequenced in a study of patients and donors after allogeneic stem cell transplantation. One entry per CDR3 protein results from TCRdb running MiXCR on the RT-PCR reads. Among 410,000 or so distinct CDR3 sequences listed, 16% were seen once. Sequenced input: blood, either unsorted or a sorted T cell fraction (not recorded which). The receptors were sampled from a human donor who was either an allogeneic HSCT recipient or a stem cell or donor lymphocyte infusion donor (not recorded which). It is not recorded whose cells these are; they may come from a transplant donor. Each CDR3 is given with its conserved first and last residue.

v_call	j_call	cdr3_aa
TRBV12-3/TRBV12-4	TRBJ1-5	CASRGTSGQPQHF
TRBV9	TRBJ1-1	CASSEAGATEAFF
TRBV28	TRBJ2-5	CASSFGTGVSGETQYF
TRBV7-3	TRBJ2-1	CASSAMVHNEQFF
TRBV12-3/TRBV12-4	TRBJ1-1	CASSHPQGFGMNTEAFF
TRBV7-9	TRBJ1-1	CASSLEGGGVNTEAFF
TRBV14	TRBJ2-3	CAGVGESTDTQYF
TRBV5-1	TRBJ2-2	CASSSVVQGGTGELFF
TRBV7-9	TRBJ2-7	CASSGQGLAGGYEQYF
TRBV5-4	TRBJ2-1	CASSPGQGGKGGYNEQFF
TRBV4-1	TRBJ1-5	CASSHLGDSNQPQHF
TRBV5-1	TRBJ2-2	CASSFPLTGELFF
TRBV20-1	TRBJ1-5	CSARVGTGSQPQHF
TRBV7-9	TRBJ2-2	CASSFWFPPPGELFF
TRBV12-3/TRBV12-4	TRBJ2-1	CASSTERVPWGEQFF
TRBV2	TRBJ2-2	CASMREKVTGELFF
TRBV5-1	TRBJ1-1	CASSTGTKFDEAFF
TRBV12-3/TRBV12-4	TRBJ1-3	CASSLPGRGSGNTIYF
TRBV20-1	TRBJ2-1	CSATPLNEQFF
TRBV7-9	TRBJ2-2	CASSPSEVGLASGELFF
TRBV5-1	TRBJ1-1	CASRDNTEAFF
TRBV7-9	TRBJ2-4	CASSRGQVKNIQYF
TRBV7-9	TRBJ2-3	CASSLGLVGDTQYF
TRBV20-1	TRBJ2-6	CSATGQGPGANVLTF
TRBV6-6	TRBJ2-3	CASSSRRTDTQYF
TRBV13	TRBJ2-7	CASSLAYPTGGAGEQYF
TRBV20-1	TRBJ2-2	CSARLNFPGELFF